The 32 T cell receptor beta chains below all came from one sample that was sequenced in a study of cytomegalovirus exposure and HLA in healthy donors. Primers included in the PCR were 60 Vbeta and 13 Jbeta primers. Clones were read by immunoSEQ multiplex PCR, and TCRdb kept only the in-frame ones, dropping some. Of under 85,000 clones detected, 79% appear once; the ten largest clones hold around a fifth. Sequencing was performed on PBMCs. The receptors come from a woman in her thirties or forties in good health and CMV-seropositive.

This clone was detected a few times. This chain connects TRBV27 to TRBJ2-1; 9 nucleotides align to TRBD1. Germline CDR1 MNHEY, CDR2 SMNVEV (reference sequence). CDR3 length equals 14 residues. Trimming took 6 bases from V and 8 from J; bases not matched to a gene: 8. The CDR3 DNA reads TGTGCCAGCAGCCGGGACAGGGCCAAGGATGAGCAGTTCTTC. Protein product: CASSRDRAKDEQFF.

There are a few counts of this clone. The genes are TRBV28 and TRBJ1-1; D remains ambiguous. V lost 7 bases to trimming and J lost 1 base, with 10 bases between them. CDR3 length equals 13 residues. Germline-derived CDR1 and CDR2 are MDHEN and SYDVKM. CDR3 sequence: CASTLSGNTEAFF. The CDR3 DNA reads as TGTGCCAGCACCCTATCAGGGAACACTGAAGCTTTCTTT.

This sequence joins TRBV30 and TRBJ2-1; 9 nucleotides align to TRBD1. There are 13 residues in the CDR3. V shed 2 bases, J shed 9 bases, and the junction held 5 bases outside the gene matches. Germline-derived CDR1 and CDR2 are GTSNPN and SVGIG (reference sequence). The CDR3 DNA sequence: TGTGCCTGGAGTATACAGGGGGCCGGTGAGCAGTTCTTC. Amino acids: CAWSIQGAGEQFF.

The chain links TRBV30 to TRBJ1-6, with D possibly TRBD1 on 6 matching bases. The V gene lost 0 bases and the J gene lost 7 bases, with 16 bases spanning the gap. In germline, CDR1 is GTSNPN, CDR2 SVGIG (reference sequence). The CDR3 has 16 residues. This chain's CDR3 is CAWSVMGGQLNSPLHF. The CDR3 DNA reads TGTGCCTGGAGTGTAATGGGCGGACAGCTGAATTCACCCCTCCACTTT.

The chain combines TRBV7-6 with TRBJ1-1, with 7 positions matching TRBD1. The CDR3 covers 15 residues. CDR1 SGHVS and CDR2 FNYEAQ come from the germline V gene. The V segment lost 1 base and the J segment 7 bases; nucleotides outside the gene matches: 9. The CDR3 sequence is CASSLGDRPEGEAFF. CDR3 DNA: TGTGCCAGCAGCTTAGGGGACAGACCTGAGGGTGAAGCTTTCTTT.

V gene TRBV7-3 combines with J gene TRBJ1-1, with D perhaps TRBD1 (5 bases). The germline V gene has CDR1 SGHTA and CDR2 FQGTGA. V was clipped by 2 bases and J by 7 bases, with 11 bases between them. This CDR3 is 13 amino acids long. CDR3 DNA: TGTGCCAGCAGCTTAGGGGCAGGAAGTGAAGCTTTCTTT. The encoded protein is CASSLGAGSEAFF.

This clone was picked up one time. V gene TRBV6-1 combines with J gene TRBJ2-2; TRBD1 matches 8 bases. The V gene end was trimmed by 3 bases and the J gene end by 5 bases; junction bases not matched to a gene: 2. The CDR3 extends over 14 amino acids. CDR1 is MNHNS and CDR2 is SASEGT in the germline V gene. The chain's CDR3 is CASSETGATGELFF. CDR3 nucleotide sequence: TGTGCCAGCAGTGAGACAGGGGCTACCGGGGAGCTGTTTTTT.

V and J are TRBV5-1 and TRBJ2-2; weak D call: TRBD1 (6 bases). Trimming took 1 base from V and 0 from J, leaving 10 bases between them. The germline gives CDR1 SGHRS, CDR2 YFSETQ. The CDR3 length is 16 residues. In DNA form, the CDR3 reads TGCGCCAGCAGCTTGTTCCAGGGGACGAACACCGGGGAGCTGTTTTTT. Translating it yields CASSLFQGTNTGELFF.

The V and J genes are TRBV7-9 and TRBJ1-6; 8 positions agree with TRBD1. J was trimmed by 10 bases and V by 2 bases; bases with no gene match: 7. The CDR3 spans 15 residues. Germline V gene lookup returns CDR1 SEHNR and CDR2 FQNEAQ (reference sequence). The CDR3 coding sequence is TGTGCCAGCAGCTTATATGCAGGGGGCTGGTCACCCCTCCACTTT. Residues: CASSLYAGGWSPLHF.

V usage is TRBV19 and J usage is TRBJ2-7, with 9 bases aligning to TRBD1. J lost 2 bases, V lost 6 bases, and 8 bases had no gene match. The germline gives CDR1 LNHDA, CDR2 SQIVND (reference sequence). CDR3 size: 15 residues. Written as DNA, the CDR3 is TGTGCCAGTAGCCCCCGTACAGGGGGCCCCTACGAGCAGTACTTC. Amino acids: CASSPRTGGPYEQYF.

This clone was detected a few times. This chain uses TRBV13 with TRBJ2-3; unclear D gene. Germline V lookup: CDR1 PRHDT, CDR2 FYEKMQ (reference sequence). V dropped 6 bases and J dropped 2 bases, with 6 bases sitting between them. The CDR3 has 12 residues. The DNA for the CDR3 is TGTGCCAGCAGTCAACTCACAGATACGCAGTATTTT. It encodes CASSQLTDTQYF. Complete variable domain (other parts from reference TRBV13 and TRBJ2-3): AAGVIQSPRHLIKEKRETATLKCYPIPRHDTVYWYQQGPGQDPQFLISFYEKMQSDKGSIPDRFSAQQFSDYHSELNMSSLELGDSALYFCASSQLTDTQYFGPGTRLTVL.

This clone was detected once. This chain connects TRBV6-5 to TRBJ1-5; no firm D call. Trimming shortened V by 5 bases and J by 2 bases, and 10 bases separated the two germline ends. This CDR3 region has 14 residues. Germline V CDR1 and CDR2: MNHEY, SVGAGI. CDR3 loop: CASSNSIGNQPQHF. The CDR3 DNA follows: TGTGCCAGCAGTAACAGTATAGGCAATCAGCCCCAGCATTTT.

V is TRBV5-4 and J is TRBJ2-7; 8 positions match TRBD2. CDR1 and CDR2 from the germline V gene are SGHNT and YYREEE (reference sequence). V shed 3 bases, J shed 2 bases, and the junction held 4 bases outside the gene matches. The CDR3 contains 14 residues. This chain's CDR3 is CASSSSGGTYEQYF. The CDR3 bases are TGTGCCAGCAGCTCAAGCGGGGGCACCTACGAGCAGTACTTC.

DNA for the CDR3: TGTGCCAGCAGACGTGGACAGGGTGACTATGGCTACACCTTC. Translation: CASRRGQGDYGYTF. The chain is built from TRBV6-5 and TRBJ1-2; 8 bases map to TRBD1. Germline CDR1 and CDR2: MNHEY and SVGAGI. Trimming cost V 6 bases and J 3 bases; bases outside gene matches: 6. This CDR3 comprises 14 residues.

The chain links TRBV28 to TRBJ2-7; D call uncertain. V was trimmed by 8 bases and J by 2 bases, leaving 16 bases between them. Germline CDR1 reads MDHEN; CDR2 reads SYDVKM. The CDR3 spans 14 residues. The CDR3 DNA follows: TGTGCCAGCGGAATCCTAGTCAGCCCCTACGAGCAGTACTTC. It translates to CASGILVSPYEQYF.

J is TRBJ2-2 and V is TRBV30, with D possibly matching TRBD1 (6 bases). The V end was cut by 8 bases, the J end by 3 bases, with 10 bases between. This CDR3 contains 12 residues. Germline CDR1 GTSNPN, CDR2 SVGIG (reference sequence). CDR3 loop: CAQWTDTGELFF. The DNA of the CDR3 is TGTGCCCAATGGACAGACACCGGGGAGCTGTTTTTT.

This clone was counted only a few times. CDR3: CASSSSHPARGGMNTEAFF. The DNA for the CDR3 is TGTGCCAGCAGTTCCTCCCACCCAGCCAGGGGCGGAATGAACACTGAAGCTTTCTTT. J is TRBJ1-1 and V is TRBV28, with a tentative D call TRBD1 (6 bases). The CDR3 totals 19 residues. CDR1 is MDHEN, CDR2 SYDVKM, per germline. V was trimmed by 4 bases and J by 0 bases, leaving 24 bases between them.

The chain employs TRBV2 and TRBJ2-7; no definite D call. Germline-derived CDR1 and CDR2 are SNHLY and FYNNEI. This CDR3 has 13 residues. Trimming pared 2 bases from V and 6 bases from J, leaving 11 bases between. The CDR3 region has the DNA TGTGCCAGCAGTGAACGAAATGTCGGCGAGCAGTACTTC. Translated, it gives CASSERNVGEQYF.

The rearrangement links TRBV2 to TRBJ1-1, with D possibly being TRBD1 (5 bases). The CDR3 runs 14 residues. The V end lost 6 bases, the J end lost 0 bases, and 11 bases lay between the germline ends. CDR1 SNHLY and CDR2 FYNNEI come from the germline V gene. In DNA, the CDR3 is TGTGCCAGCAGGGGGCGGGAGTTGAACACTGAAGCTTTCTTT. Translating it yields CASRGRELNTEAFF.

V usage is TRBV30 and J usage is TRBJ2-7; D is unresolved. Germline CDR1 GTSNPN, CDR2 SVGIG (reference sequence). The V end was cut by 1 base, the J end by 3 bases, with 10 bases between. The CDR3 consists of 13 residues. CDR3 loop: CAWSATDGYEQYF. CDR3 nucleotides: TGTGCCTGGAGTGCCACAGACGGCTACGAGCAGTACTTC.

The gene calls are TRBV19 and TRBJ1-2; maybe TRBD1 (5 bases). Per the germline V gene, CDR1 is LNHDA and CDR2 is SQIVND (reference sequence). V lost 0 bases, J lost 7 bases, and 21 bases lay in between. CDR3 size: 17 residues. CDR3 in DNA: TGTGCCAGTAGTATAGATAAAATTGGAGCAGGGTTGTTTGGCTACACCTTC. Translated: CASSIDKIGAGLFGYTF.

CDR3 nucleotides: TGTGCCAGCTCACCAAGACAGAACACTGAAGCTTTCTTT. Protein: CASSPRQNTEAFF. The V gene is TRBV18, the J gene TRBJ1-1; D unresolved. V lost 2 bases and J lost 1, with 5 bases in between. This CDR3 region has 13 residues. Germline assignment: CDR1 KGHSH and CDR2 LQKENI.

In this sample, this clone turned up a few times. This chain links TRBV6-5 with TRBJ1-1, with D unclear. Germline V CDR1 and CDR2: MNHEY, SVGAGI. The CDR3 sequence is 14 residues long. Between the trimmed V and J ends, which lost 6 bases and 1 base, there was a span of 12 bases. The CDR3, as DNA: TGTGCCAGCAGGGATCTGACGGGGAACACTGAAGCTTTCTTT. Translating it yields CASRDLTGNTEAFF.

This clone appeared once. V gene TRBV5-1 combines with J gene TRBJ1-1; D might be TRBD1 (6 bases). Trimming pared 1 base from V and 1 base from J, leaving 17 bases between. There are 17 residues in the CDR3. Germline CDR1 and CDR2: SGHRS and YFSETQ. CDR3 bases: TGCGCCAGCAGCTTGTACTCCATCCAGACAGGGAACACTGAAGCTTTCTTT. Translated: CASSLYSIQTGNTEAFF. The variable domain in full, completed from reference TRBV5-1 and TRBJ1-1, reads KAGVTQTPRYLIKTRGQQVTLSCSPISGHRSVSWYQQTPGQGLQFLFEYFSETQRNKGNFPGRFSGRQFSNSRSEMNVSTLELGDSALYLCASSLYSIQTGNTEAFFGQGTRLTVV.

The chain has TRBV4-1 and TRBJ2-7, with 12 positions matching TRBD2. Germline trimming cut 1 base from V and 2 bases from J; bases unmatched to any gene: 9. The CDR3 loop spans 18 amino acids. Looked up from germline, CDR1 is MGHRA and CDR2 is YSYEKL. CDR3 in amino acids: CASSQGLAGARRTYEQYF. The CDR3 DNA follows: TGCGCCAGCAGCCAAGGACTAGCGGGAGCGAGGCGTACCTACGAGCAGTACTTC.

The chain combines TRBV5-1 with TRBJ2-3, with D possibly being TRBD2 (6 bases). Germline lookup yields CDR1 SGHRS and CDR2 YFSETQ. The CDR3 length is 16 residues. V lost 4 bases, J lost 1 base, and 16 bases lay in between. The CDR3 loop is CASSSGLLARTDTQYF. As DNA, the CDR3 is TGCGCCAGCAGCAGTGGGTTGCTAGCGCGCACAGATACGCAGTATTTT.

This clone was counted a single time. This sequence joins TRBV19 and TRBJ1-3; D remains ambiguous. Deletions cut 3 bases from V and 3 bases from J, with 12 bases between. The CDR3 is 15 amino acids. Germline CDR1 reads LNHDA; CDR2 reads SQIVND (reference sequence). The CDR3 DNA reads TGTGCCAGTAGTATTTCTGGGCGTGGTGGAAACACCATATATTTT. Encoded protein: CASSISGRGGNTIYF.

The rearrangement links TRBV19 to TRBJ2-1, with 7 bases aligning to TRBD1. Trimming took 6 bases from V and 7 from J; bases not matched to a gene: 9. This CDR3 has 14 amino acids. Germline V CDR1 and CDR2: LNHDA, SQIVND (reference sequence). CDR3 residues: CASRRDRVDNEQFF. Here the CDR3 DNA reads TGTGCCAGTAGGAGAGACAGGGTAGATAATGAGCAGTTCTTC. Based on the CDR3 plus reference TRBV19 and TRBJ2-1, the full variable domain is DGGITQSPKYLFRKEGQNVTLSCEQNLNHDAMYWYRQDPGQGLRLIYYSQIVNDFQKGDIAEGYSVSREKKESFPLTVTSAQKNPTAFYLCASRRDRVDNEQFFGPGTRLTVL.

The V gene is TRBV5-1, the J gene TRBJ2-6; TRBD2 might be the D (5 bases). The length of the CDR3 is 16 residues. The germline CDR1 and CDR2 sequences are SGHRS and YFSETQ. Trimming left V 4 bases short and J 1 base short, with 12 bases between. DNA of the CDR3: TGCGCCAGCAGCCCTCCGACGGGATCTGGGGCCAACGTCCTGACTTTC. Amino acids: CASSPPTGSGANVLTF.

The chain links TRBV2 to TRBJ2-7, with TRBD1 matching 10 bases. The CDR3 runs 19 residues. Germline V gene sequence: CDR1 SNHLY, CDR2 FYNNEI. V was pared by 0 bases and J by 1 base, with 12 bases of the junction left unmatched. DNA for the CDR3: TGTGCCAGCAGTGAAGCAGACAGGGGGCGAGCGGATTCATCCTACGAGCAGTACTTC. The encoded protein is CASSEADRGRADSSYEQYF.

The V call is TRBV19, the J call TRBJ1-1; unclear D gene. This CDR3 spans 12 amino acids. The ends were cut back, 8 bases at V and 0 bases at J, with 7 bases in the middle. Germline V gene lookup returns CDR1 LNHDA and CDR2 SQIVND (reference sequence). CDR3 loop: CASLGLNTEAFF. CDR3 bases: TGTGCCAGTCTCGGGTTGAACACTGAAGCTTTCTTT.

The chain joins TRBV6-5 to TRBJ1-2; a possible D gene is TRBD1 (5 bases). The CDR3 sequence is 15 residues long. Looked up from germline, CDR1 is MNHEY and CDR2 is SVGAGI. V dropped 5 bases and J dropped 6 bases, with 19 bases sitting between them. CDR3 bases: TGTGCCAGCAGTCCCCCCATAGGGGAGGGAGATGGCTACACCTTC. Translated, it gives CASSPPIGEGDGYTF.